This record covers a single T cell receptor beta chain. No antigen is known for it. This sample was taken from a study of T cell responses to AZD1222 COVID-19 vaccine. Clones were read by immunoSEQ multiplex PCR, and TCRdb kept only the in-frame ones, dropping some. The sample carries about 140,000 clones, about 92% recorded once. With V trimmed by 4 bases and J by 3 bases, 10 bases remained unmatched. This CDR3 spans 15 amino acids. CDR1 and CDR2 from the germline V gene are SGHNT and YYREEE (reference sequence). Study observations and caveats: Clonal diversity may have been underestimated in mostly white British donors. Among AZD1222 vaccinees, only 5 to 7 were seropositive at baseline. Dominant CD4 TCR responses targeted spike regions 160-218 and 743-854.

V usage is TRBV5-4 and J usage is TRBJ2-7, with TRBD2 matching 7 bases. This specimen was peripheral blood, taken on day 0 of AZD1222 vaccination. The TCR was taken from an adult in good health. The CDR3 spells CASSAPVAGVYEQYF. CDR3 DNA: TGTGCCAGCAGCGCCCCAGTGGCGGGAGTCTACGAGCAGTACTTC.